Here is one T cell receptor (beta chain) with its context. Its cognate antigen is unknown. Patients showing uncontrolled infection, other autoimmune disease, pregnancy or lactation were ineligible. Diagnostic decisions used clinical symptoms, serum thyroxine and TRAb, thyroid ultrasound and orbital computed tomography. Amplification of TCR beta CDR3 regions was performed using RNA transcripts as template. HTBI primers were employed in a first-round RT-PCR of the TCR CDR3. MiXCR was run by TCRdb on the multiplex PCR reads, yielding one entry per CDR3 protein. The sample includes about 400,000 distinct CDR3 sequences, 14% to 15% of them seen just once. The V end lost 2 bases, the J end lost 1 base, and 9 bases lay between the germline ends. The CDR3 is 14 residues long. Germline assignment: CDR1 SGHTS and CDR2 YDEGEE. The data were taken from a study of T cells in Graves' hyperthyroidism and ophthalmopathy. Whole-study context: Peripheral blood sampling occurred at initial diagnosis, before any treatment. Points from the study as a whole: Most thyroid clonotypes with frequency above 0.001 were detected in blood.

The source of this sequence is a woman aged 25 to 39 with Graves' hyperthyroidism. The sample taken for sequencing was blood. This chain joins TRBV5-8 and TRBJ2-5; TRBD2 might be the D (6 bases). The CDR3 loop reads CASSLPGSQETQYF. DNA of the CDR3: TGTGCCAGCAGCTTACCCGGGAGCCAAGAGACCCAGTACTTC.